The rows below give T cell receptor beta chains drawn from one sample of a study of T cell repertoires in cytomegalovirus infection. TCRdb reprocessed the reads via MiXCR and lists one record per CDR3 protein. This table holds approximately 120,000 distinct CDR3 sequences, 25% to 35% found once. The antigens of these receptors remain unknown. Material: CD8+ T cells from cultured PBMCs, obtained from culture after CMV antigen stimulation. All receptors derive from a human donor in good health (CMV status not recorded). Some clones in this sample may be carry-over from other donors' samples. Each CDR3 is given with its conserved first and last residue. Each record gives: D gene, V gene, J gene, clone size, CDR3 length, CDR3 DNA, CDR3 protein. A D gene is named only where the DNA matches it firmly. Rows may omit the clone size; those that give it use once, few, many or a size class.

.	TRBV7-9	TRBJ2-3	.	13	TGTGCCAGCAGCTCCGTGTGGCCAGATACGCAGTATTTT	CASSSVWPDTQYF
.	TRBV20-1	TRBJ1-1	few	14	TGCAGTGCTCCAGAAGAGGGAATGAACACTGAAGCTTTCTTT	CSAPEEGMNTEAFF
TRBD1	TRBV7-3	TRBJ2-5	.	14	TGTGCCAGCAGCTTCCCAGGGGGCTTGGAGACCCAGTACTTC	CASSFPGGLETQYF
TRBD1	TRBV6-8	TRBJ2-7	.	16	TGTGCCAGCAGTTCCGACGGACAGGGGATTCCCTACGAGCAGTACTTC	CASSSDGQGIPYEQYF
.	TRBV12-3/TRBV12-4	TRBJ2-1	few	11	TGTGCCAGCAGTCCAATGGATGAGCAGTTCTTC	CASSPMDEQFF
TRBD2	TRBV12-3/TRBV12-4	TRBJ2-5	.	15	TGTGCCAGCAGAAACAGCGGGGGGGCTCAGGAGACCCAGTACTTC	CASRNSGGAQETQYF
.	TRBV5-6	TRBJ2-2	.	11	TGTGCCAGCGGGCCTCCCGGGGAGCTGTTTTTT	CASGPPGELFF
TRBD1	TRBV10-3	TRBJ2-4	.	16	TGTGCCATCAGTGACCCAGGGGGACAGGGGAGCTTGGTACAGTACTTC	CAISDPGGQGSLVQYF
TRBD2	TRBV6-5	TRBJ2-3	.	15	TGTGCCAGCAGTTATGAGCGGGGGCTCACAGATACGCAGTATTTT	CASSYERGLTDTQYF
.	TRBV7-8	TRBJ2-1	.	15	TGTGCCAGCAGCTTAGATCTGGGCAGGGACAATGAGCAGTTCTTC	CASSLDLGRDNEQFF
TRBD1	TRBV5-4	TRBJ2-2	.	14	TGTGCCAGCAGCCGTACAGGGGACACCGGGGAGCTGTTTTTT	CASSRTGDTGELFF
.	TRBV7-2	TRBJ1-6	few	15	TGTGCCAGCAGCTTAGAGACAGGCCCTCGGTCACCCCTCCACTTT	CASSLETGPRSPLHF
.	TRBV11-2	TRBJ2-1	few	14	TGTGCCAGACCCTGGTCTCACTCCTACAATGAGCAGTTCTTC	CARPWSHSYNEQFF
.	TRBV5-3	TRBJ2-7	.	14	TGTGCCAGCAGCTTGGATACCACCTTAAGTGAGCAGTACTTC	CASSLDTTLSEQYF
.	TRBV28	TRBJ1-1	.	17	TGTGCCAGCAGTTTAAGGCAGAATACGGGGCTGAACACTGAAGCTTTCTTT	CASSLRQNTGLNTEAFF
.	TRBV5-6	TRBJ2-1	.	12	TGTGCCAGCAGCTTTCAAGGTAATGAGCAGTTCTTC	CASSFQGNEQFF
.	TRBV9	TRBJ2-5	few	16	TGTGCCAGCAGCGGACGGACAGACGGAGACCAAGAGACCCAGTACTTC	CASSGRTDGDQETQYF
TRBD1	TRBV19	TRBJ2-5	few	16	TGTGCCAGTAGTCCCGGGTGGACAGGGGTTGGGGAGACCCAGTACTTC	CASSPGWTGVGETQYF
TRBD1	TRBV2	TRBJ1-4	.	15	TGTACCAGCAGTGCCGGACAGGGTATAGGTGAAAAACTGTTTTTT	CTSSAGQGIGEKLFF
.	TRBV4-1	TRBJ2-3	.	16	TGCGCCAGCAGCCAAGAGGGGCCCGGGCGCACAGATACGCAGTATTTT	CASSQEGPGRTDTQYF
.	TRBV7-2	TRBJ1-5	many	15	TGTGCCAGCAGCCCGGACGGGTATAGCAATCAGCCCCAGCATTTT	CASSPDGYSNQPQHF
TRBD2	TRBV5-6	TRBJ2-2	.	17	TGTGCCAGCAGTTACCTAGCGGGGGGGCCATACACCGGGGAGCTGTTTTTT	CASSYLAGGPYTGELFF
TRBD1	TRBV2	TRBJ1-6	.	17	TGTGCCAGCAGCAACTCCGGGACAGGGCTTTATAATTCACCCCTCCACTTT	CASSNSGTGLYNSPLHF
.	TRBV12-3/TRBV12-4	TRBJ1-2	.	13	TGTGCCAGCAGTACGGCGGGGGGGTATGGCTACACCTTC	CASSTAGGYGYTF
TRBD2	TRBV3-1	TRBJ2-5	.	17	TGTGCCAGCAGCCCTACCAGACTAGCGGGGGTCTCGGAGACCCAGTACTTC	CASSPTRLAGVSETQYF
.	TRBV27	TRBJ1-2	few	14	TGTGCCAGCAGTTTCAGCAGAACCAACTATGGCTACACCTTC	CASSFSRTNYGYTF
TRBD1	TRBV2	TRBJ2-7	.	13	TGTGCCACACAGGGGGTACAGACCTACGAGCAGTACTTC	CATQGVQTYEQYF
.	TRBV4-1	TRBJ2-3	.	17	TGCGCCAGCAGCCAAGAAATCCCTATGGCGCGCACAGATACGCAGTATTTT	CASSQEIPMARTDTQYF
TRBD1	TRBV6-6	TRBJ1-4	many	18	TGTGCCAGCAGCACGTACCGACAGGGGGCGCCTAGAGGCGAAAAACTGTTTTTT	CASSTYRQGAPRGEKLFF